This T cell receptor beta chain was identified during a study of control samples from healthy donors and cancer patients. Germline V gene lookup returns CDR1 SGHRS and CDR2 YFSETQ. The J segment lost 1 base and the V segment lost 4 bases, leaving 5 bases of the junction unmatched. The CDR3 totals 15 residues. Repertoires were generated with immunoSEQ multiplex PCR, while TCRdb's copy carries only in-frame clones and drops some. This sample has 110,000 or so clones, with 90% found just once. This rearrangement joins TRBV5-1 to TRBJ1-1, with 9 bases matching TRBD1. This clonotype was sampled from a human donor in good health. The donor label of this sample is uncertain. The sample taken for sequencing was blood. For the CDR3, the DNA is TGCGCCAGCAGCCGGGACAGGGACCGGAACACTGAAGCTTTCTTT. Amino acid sequence: CASSRDRDRNTEAFF.